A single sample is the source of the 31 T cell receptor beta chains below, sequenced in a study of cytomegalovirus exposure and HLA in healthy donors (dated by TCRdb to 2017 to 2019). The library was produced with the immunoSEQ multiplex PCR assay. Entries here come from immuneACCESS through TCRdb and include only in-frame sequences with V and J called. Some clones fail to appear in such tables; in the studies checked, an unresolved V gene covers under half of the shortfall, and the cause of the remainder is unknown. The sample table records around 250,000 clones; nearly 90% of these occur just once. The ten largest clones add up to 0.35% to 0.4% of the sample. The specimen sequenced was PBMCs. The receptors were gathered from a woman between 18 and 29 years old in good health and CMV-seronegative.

The CDR3 loop is CASSAPGQGVYGYTF. CDR3 nucleotide sequence: TGTGCCAGCTCAGCCCCGGGACAGGGGGTCTATGGCTACACCTTC. This rearrangement joins TRBV18 to TRBJ1-2, with 11 nucleotides matching TRBD1. Germline V gene lookup returns CDR1 KGHSH and CDR2 LQKENI. V shed 5 bases, J shed 4 bases, and the junction held 6 bases outside the gene matches. The CDR3 covers 15 residues.

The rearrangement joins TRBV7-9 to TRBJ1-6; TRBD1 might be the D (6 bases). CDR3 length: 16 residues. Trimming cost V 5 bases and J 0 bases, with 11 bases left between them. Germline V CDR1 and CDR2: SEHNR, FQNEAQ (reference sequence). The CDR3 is CASSRTVSSYNSPLHF. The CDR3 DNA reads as TGTGCCAGCAGCCGGACAGTCAGCTCCTATAATTCACCCCTCCACTTT. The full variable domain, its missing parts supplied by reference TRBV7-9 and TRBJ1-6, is DTGVSQNPRHKITKRGQNVTFRCDPISEHNRLYWYRQTLGQGPEFLTYFQNEAQLEKSRLLSDRFSAERPKGSFSTLEIQRTEQGDSAMYLCASSRTVSSYNSPLHFGNGTRLTVT.

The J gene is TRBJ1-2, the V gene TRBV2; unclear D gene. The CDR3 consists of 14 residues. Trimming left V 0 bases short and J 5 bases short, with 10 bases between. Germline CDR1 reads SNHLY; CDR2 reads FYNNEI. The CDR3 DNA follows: TGTGCCAGCAGTGAAGCGAGGGTGGGGTATGGCTACACCTTC. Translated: CASSEARVGYGYTF. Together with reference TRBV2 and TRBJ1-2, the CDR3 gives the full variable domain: EPEVTQTPSHQVTQMGQEVILRCVPISNHLYFYWYRQILGQKVEFLVSFYNNEISEKSEIFDDQFSVERPDGSNFTLKIRSTKLEDSAMYFCASSEARVGYGYTFGSGTRLTVV.

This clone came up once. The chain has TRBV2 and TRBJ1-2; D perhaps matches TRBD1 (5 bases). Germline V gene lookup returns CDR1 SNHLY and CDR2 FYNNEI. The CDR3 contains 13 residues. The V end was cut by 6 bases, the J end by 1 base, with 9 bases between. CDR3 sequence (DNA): TGTGCCAGCAGCCCCGACAGTAACTATGGCTACACCTTC. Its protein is CASSPDSNYGYTF.

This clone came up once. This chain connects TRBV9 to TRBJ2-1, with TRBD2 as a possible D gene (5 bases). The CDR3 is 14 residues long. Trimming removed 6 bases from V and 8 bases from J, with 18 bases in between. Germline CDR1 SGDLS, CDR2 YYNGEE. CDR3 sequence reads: CASTTASFGDEQFF. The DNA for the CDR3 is TGTGCCAGCACCACTGCTAGCTTTGGGGATGAGCAGTTCTTC.

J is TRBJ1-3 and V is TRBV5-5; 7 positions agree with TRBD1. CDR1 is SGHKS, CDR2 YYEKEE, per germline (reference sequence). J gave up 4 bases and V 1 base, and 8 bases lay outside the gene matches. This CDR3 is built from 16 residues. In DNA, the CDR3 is TGTGCCAGCAGCTTGCTCGGAGACAGGGCGGGAAACACCATATATTTT. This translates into CASSLLGDRAGNTIYF.

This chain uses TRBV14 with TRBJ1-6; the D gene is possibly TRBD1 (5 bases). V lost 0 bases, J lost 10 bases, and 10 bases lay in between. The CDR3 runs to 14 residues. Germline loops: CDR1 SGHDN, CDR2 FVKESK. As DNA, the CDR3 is TGTGCCAGCAGCCAAGATCAGGGTGTCTCACCCCTCCACTTT. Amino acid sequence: CASSQDQGVSPLHF.

CDR3 amino acids: CASSFLGQGTTYEQYF. In DNA, the CDR3 is TGTGCCAGCAGCTTCCTTGGACAGGGAACTACCTACGAGCAGTACTTC. The chain employs TRBV5-6 and TRBJ2-7; 8 bases are shared with TRBD1. CDR1 is SGHDT, CDR2 YYEEEE, per germline. V dropped 2 bases and J dropped 2; count of bases not matched to a gene: 9. The CDR3 extends over 16 amino acids. Supplemented by reference TRBV5-6 and TRBJ2-7, the full variable domain reads DAGVTQSPTHLIKTRGQQVTLRCSPKSGHDTVSWYQQALGQGPQFIFQYYEEEERQRGNFPDRFSGHQFPNYSSELNVNALLLGDSALYLCASSFLGQGTTYEQYFGPGTRLTVT.

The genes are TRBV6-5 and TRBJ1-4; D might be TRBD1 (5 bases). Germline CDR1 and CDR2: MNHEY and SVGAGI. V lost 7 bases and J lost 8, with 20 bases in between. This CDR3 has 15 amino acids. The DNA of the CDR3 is TGTGCCAGCAAGAACCGGAGGGTCCGGGGCGAAAAACTGTTTTTT. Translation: CASKNRRVRGEKLFF.

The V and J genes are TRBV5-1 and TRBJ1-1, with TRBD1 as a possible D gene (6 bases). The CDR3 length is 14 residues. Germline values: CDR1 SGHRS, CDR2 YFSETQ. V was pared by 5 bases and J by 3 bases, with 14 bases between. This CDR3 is CASSSTTGHTEAFF. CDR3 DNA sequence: TGCGCCAGCAGTTCCACCACAGGGCACACTGAAGCTTTCTTT.

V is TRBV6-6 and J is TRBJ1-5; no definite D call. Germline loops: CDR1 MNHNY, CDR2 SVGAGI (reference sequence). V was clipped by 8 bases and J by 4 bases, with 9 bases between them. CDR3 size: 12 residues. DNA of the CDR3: TGTGCCAGCGGATACAGTAATCAGCCCCAGCATTTT. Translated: CASGYSNQPQHF.

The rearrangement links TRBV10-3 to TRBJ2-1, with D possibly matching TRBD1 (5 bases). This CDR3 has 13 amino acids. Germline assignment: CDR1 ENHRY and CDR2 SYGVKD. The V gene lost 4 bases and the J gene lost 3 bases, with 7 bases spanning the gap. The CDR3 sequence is CAISGTLYNEQFF. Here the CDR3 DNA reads TGTGCCATCAGTGGGACACTCTACAATGAGCAGTTCTTC.

The CDR3: CASSLIGQGDEQFF. CDR3 nucleotide sequence: TGTGCCAGCAGTTTAATAGGTCAGGGCGATGAGCAGTTCTTC. This sequence joins TRBV28 and TRBJ2-1, with D perhaps matching TRBD1 (5 bases). The CDR3 length is 14 residues. Germline CDR1 MDHEN, CDR2 SYDVKM. The ends were cut back, 2 bases at V and 8 bases at J, with 13 bases in the middle.

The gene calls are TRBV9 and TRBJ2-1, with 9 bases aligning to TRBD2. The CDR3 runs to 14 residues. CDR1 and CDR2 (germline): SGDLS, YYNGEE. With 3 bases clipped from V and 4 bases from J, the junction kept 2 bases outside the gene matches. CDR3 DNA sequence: TGTGCCAGCAGCGCTAGCGGGGCGTACAATGAGCAGTTCTTC. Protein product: CASSASGAYNEQFF.

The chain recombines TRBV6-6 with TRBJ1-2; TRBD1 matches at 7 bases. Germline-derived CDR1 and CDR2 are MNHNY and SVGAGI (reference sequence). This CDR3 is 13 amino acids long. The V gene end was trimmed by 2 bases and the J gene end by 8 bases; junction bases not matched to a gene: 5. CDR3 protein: CASSYEQGVGYTF. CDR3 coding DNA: TGTGCCAGCAGTTACGAGCAGGGGGTAGGCTACACCTTC.

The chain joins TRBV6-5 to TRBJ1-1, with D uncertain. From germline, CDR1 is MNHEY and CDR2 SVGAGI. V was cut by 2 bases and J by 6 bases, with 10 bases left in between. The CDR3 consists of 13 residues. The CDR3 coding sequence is TGTGCCAGCAGTTACGAAGGGAGGGCTGAAGCTTTCTTT. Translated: CASSYEGRAEAFF.

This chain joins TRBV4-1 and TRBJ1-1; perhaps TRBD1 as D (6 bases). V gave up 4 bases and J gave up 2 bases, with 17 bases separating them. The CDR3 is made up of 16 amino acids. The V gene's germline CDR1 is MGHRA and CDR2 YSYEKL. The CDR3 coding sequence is TGCGCCAGCAGCCTCAGAGGGGGGGCCTTTAACACTGAAGCTTTCTTT. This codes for CASSLRGGAFNTEAFF.

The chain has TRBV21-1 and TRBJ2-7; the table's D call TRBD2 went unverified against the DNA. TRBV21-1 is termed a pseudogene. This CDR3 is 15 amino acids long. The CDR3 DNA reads TGTGCCACCAACCGGGGGGCTTCATCACCCTACGAGCAGTACGTC. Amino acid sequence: CATNRGASSPYEQYV.

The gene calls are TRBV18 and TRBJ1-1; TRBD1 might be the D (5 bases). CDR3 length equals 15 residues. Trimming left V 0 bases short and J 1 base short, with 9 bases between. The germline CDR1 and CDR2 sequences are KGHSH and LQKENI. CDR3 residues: CASSPPPQGNTEAFF. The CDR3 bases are TGTGCCAGCTCACCACCTCCTCAGGGGAACACTGAAGCTTTCTTT.

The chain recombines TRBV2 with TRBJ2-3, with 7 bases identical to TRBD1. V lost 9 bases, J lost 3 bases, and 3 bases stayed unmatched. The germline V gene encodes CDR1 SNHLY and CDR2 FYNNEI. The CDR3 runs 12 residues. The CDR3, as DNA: TGTGCCAGTAGACAGGGAACAGATACGCAGTATTTT. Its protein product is CASRQGTDTQYF.

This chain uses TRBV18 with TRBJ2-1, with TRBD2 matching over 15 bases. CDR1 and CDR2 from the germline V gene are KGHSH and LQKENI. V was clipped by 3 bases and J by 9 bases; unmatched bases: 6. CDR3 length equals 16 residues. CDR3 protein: CASSPSGTSGGFEQFF. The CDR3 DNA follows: TGTGCCAGCTCACCCTCCGGGACTAGCGGGGGGTTTGAGCAGTTCTTC. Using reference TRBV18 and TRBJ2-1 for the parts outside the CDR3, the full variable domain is NAGVMQNPRHLVRRRGQEARLRCSPMKGHSHVYWYRQLPEEGLKFMVYLQKENIIDESGMPKERFSAEFPKEGPSILRIQQVVRGDSAAYFCASSPSGTSGGFEQFFGPGTRLTVL.

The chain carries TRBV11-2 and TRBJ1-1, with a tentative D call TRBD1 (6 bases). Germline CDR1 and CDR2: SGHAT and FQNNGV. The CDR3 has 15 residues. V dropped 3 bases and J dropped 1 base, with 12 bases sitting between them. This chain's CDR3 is CASSLNWGQNTEAFF. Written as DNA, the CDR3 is TGTGCCAGCAGCTTGAATTGGGGACAGAACACTGAAGCTTTCTTT.

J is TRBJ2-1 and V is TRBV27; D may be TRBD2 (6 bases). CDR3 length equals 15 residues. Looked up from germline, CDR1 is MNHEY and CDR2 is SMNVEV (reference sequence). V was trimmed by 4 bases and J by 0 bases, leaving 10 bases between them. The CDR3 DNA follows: TGTGCCAGCAGTTGGGGGAGGATCTCCTACAATGAGCAGTTCTTC. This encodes CASSWGRISYNEQFF.

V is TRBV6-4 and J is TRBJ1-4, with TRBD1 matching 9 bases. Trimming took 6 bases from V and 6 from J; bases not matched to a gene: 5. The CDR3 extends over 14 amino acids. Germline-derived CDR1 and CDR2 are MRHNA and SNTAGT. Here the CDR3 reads CASRPGQGDEKLFF. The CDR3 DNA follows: TGTGCCAGCAGACCGGGACAGGGTGATGAAAAACTGTTTTTT.

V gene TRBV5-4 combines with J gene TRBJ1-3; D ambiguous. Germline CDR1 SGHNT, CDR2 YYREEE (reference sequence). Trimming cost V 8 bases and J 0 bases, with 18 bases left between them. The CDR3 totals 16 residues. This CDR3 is CARCPSGDFSGNTIYF. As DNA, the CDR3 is TGTGCCAGGTGCCCTAGCGGAGACTTCTCTGGAAACACCATATATTTT. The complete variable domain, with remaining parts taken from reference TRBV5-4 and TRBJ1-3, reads ETGVTQSPTHLIKTRGQQVTLRCSSQSGHNTVSWYQQALGQGPQFIFQYYREEENGRGNFPPRFSGLQFPNYSSELNVNALELDDSALYLCARCPSGDFSGNTIYFGEGSWLTVV.

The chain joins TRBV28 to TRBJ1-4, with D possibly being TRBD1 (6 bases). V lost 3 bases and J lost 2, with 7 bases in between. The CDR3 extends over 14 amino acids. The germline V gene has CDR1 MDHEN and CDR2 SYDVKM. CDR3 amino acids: CASSFRGTNEKLFF. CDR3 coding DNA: TGTGCCAGCAGTTTCAGGGGCACTAATGAAAAACTGTTTTTT.

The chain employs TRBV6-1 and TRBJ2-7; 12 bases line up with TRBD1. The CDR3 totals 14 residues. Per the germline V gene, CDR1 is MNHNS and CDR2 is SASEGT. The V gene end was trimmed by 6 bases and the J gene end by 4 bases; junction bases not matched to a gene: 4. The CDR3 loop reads CASSLGQGAYEQYF. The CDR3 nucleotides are TGTGCCAGCAGCTTGGGACAGGGGGCGTACGAGCAGTACTTC.

The CDR3 spells CASSIAVRADREPQHF. CDR3 nucleotide sequence: TGTGCCAGTAGTATAGCCGTGCGGGCCGATAGGGAGCCCCAGCATTTT. The chain has TRBV19 and TRBJ1-5; D is undetermined. Trimming took off 1 base at V and 8 bases at J, with 18 bases between the two ends. Germline V lookup: CDR1 LNHDA, CDR2 SQIVND (reference sequence). The CDR3 consists of 16 residues.

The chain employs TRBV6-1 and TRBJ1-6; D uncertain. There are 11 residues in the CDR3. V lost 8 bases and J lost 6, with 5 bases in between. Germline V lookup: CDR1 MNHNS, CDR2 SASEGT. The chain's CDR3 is CASAGNSPLHF. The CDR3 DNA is TGTGCCAGCGCGGGTAATTCACCCCTCCACTTT.

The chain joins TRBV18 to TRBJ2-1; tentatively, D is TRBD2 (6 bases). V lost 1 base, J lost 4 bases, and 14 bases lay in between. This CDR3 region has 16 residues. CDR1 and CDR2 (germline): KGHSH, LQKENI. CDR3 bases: TGTGCCAGCTCACCACTGGATCTCGCGGGATACAATGAGCAGTTCTTC. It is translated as CASSPLDLAGYNEQFF. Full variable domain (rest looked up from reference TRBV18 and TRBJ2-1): NAGVMQNPRHLVRRRGQEARLRCSPMKGHSHVYWYRQLPEEGLKFMVYLQKENIIDESGMPKERFSAEFPKEGPSILRIQQVVRGDSAAYFCASSPLDLAGYNEQFFGPGTRLTVL.

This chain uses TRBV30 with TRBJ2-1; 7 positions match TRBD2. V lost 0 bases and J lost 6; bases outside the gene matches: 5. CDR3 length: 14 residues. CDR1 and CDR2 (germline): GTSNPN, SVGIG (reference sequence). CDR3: CAWSVPSGGNEQFF. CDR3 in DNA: TGTGCCTGGAGTGTCCCCTCGGGGGGCAATGAGCAGTTCTTC.